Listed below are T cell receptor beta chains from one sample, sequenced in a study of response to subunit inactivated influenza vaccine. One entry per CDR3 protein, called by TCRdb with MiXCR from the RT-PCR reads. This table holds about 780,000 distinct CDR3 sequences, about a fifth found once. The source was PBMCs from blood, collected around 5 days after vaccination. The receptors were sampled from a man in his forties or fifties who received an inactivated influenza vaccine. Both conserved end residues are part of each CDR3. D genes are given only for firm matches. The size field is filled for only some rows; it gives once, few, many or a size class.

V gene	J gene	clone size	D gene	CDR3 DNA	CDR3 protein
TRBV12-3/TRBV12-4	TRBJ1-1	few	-	TGTGCCAGCGGTAGTGACCCGAACACTGAAGCTTTCTTT	CASGSDPNTEAFF
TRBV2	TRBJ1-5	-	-	TGTGCCAGCAGTGAGGTGAGGCAGCCTAGCAATCAGCCCCAGCATTTT	CASSEVRQPSNQPQHF
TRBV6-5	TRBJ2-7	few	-	TGTGCCAGCAGGGGGACCCTCTACGAGCAGTACTTC	CASRGTLYEQYF
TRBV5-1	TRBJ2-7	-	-	TGCGCCAGCAGCCCCGGTGTCAGGCGGGATACCTACGAGCAGTACTTC	CASSPGVRRDTYEQYF
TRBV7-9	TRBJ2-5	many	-	TGTGCCAGCAGACTCGAGGGAGAGACCCAGTACTTC	CASRLEGETQYF
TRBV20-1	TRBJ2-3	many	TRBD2	TGCAGTGCTAGATCGGGACTAGGTCTTGATACGCAGTATTTT	CSARSGLGLDTQYF
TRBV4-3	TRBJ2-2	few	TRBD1	TGCGCCAGCAGCCTGGACAGGGGGCTGGCCGGGGAGCTGTTTTTT	CASSLDRGLAGELFF
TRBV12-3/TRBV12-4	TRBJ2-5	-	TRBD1	TGTGCCAGCAGTGGGGACAGGGTAGGCCAAGAGACCCAGTACTTC	CASSGDRVGQETQYF
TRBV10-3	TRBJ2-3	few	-	TGTGCCATCAGTGAGTCTTCTTTTTCCAACACAGATACGCAGTATTTT	CAISESSFSNTDTQYF
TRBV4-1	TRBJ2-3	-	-	TGCGCCAGCAGCCAAGGGGGTGAGGGGGATACGCAGTATTTT	CASSQGGEGDTQYF
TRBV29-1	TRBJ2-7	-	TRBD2	TGCAGCGTTGAGGGGCGGGAGGGGACCTCCGAGCAGTACTTC	CSVEGREGTSEQYF
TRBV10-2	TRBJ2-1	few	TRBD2	TGCGCCAGCAATAGCGGGGGGCCCCCCCACCCCTACAATGAGCAGTTCTTC	CASNSGGPPHPYNEQFF
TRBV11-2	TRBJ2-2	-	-	TGTGACAGCAGCTTTGGGACACTCACCGGGGAGCTGTTTTTT	CDSSFGTLTGELFF
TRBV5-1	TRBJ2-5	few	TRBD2	TGCGCCAGCAGCTTGGTTTCGCGGGGGGTCCAAGAGACCCAGTACTTC	CASSLVSRGVQETQYF
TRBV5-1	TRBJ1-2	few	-	TGCGCCAGCAACCCGACGGGTTCTCACTATGGCTACACCTTC	CASNPTGSHYGYTF
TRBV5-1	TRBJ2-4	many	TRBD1	TGCGCCAGCAGCTCAAGTACAGGGGGCAGAAACATTCAGTACTTC	CASSSSTGGRNIQYF
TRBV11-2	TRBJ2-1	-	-	TGTGCCAGCAGCCGACCAGGTAGCACGTACAATGAGCAGTTCTTC	CASSRPGSTYNEQFF
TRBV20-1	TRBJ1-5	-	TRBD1	TGCAGTGCTAGAGGACAGGGAGCGGGTCAGCCCCAGCATTTT	CSARGQGAGQPQHF
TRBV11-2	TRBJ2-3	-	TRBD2	TGTGCCAGCAGCAGAGAAACTAGCGGGGGACACCTCACAGATACGCAGTATTTT	CASSRETSGGHLTDTQYF
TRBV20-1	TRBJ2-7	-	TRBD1	TGCAGTGCCACCCCTCGGGCAGGGGGCGGGGAGCAGTACTTC	CSATPRAGGGEQYF
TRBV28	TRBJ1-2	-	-	TGTGCCAGCAGTTTTAGGCGGTTTGGCTACACCTTC	CASSFRRFGYTF
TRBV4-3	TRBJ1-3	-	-	TGCGCCAGCAGCCAAGATCCTAGGGTCTCTGGAAACACCATATATTTT	CASSQDPRVSGNTIYF
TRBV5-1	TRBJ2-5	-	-	TGCGCCAGCCGAACGCAGGGGCGGGGAGAGACCCAGTACTTC	CASRTQGRGETQYF
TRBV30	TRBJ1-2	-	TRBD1	TGTGCCTGGCAGACTCCGGGACAGAATGGCTACACCTTC	CAWQTPGQNGYTF
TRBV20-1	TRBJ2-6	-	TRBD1	TGCAGTGCTAGGAGACAGGGGGCCGCTTTCGACCTGACTTTC	CSARRQGAAFDLTF
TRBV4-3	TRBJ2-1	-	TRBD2	TGCGCCAGCAGCCTTAGCGGGTCCGCCTACAATGAGCAGTTCTTC	CASSLSGSAYNEQFF
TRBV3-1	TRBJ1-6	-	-	TGTGCCAGCAGCCAAGATCAGGGGTCCTATAATTCACCCCTCCACTTT	CASSQDQGSYNSPLHF
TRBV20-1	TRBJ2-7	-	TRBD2	TGCTGTGCTAGAGGTCGGACTAGCGGGATGAACTACGAGCAGTACTTC	CCARGRTSGMNYEQYF
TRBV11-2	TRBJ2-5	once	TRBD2	TGTGCCAGCAGCCTCTCGCGGACTAGCGGGGTAGAGACCCAGTACTTC	CASSLSRTSGVETQYF
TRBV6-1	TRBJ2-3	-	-	TGTGCCAGCAGAGCCTACACTAGCACAGATACGCAGTATTTT	CASRAYTSTDTQYF
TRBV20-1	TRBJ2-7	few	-	TGCGGGGGGGGCCAGGGACTCTCCTACGAGCAGTACTTC	CGGGQGLSYEQYF
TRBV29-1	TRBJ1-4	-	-	TGCAGCGTTGCACTCCACAGCGGGTCCAATGAAAAACTGTTTTTT	CSVALHSGSNEKLFF
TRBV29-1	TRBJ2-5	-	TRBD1	TGCAGCGTGGACAGGGTAACGACGGAGACCCAGTACTTC	CSVDRVTTETQYF
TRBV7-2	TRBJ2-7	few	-	TGTGCCAGCAGCCTGAACCCCGCCTACGAGCAGTACTTC	CASSLNPAYEQYF
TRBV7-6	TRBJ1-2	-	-	TGTGCCAGCAGCCCCGCGGCGTACCGAAGGGACTATGGCTACACCTTC	CASSPAAYRRDYGYTF
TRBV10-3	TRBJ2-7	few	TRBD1	TGTGCCATCAGCGATCCTATGGGACAGGGGGTCTACGAGCAGTACTTC	CAISDPMGQGVYEQYF
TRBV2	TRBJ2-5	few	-	TGTGCCAGCAGTGAGGACGGAACCGAGACCCAGTACTTC	CASSEDGTETQYF
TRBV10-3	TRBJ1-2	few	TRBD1	TGTGCCATCAGTGAGTCGGGACAGGGTGTCCTAGATGGCTACACCTTC	CAISESGQGVLDGYTF
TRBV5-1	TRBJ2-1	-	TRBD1	TGCGCCAGCAGCCCAGGGACAGGGAAGGACAATGAGCAGTTCTTC	CASSPGTGKDNEQFF
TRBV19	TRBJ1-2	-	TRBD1	TGTGCCAGTAGTCTTAAGCGGACAGGAGGCTCCGGCTACACCTTC	CASSLKRTGGSGYTF
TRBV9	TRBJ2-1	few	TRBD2	TGTGCCAGCAGCGTGGGGACTAGCTTCAGTAAGTCCTCCTACAATGAGCAGTTCTTC	CASSVGTSFSKSSYNEQFF
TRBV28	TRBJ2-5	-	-	TGTGCCAGCAGTTCAGAGATTCAAGAGACCCAGTACTTC	CASSSEIQETQYF
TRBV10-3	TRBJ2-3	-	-	TGTGCCATCAGGGAGGGAGGCATAGATACGCAGTATTTT	CAIREGGIDTQYF
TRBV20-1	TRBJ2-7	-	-	TGCAGTGCTAGAGATGGGAACCTTGGGTATGGGGACTCCTACGAGCAGTACTTC	CSARDGNLGYGDSYEQYF
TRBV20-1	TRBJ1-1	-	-	TGCAGTGCTAGACCAGGAAACACTGAAGCTTTCTTT	CSARPGNTEAFF
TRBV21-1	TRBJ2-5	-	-	TGTGCCAGCAGCCCCCGGGCCCAGTACTTC	CASSPRAQYF
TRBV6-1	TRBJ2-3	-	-	TGTGCCAGCAGATTTCCTACGGGCACAGATACGCAGTATTTT	CASRFPTGTDTQYF
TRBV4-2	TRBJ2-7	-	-	TGTGCCAGCAGCCAAGATTTGGGCGGACTAACCTACGAGCAGTACTTC	CASSQDLGGLTYEQYF
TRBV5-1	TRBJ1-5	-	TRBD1	TGCGCCAGCAGCTTCGGGACAGGGGATCAGCCCCAGCATTTT	CASSFGTGDQPQHF
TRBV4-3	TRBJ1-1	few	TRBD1	TGCGCCAGCAGCCAAAAGGGACAGGGTTTCACTGAAGCTTTCTTT	CASSQKGQGFTEAFF
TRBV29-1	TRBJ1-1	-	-	TGCAGCGCCTTGAAGAGGGGGGCATACACTGAAGCTTTCTTT	CSALKRGAYTEAFF